A single sample is the source of the 17 T cell receptor beta chains below, sequenced in a study of blood T cell repertoires in COVID-19. TCRdb's table, derived via immunoSEQ multiplex PCR, lists solely in-frame clones and lacks some. The sample includes around 180,000 clones, 83% of them seen just once. Sequencing was done on a sample of peripheral blood. The receptors stem from a human donor in a cohort sampled during active COVID-19.

The chain employs TRBV2 and TRBJ2-6; D call uncertain. V lost 3 bases and J lost 0, with 6 bases in between. Per the germline V gene, CDR1 is SNHLY and CDR2 is FYNNEI. The CDR3 covers 15 residues. In nucleotides, the CDR3 is TGTGCCAGCAGTGATCAGAACTCTGGGGCCAACGTCCTGACTTTC. Translation gives CASSDQNSGANVLTF.

The CDR3 reads CASSLYKPSYNEQFF. The CDR3 DNA reads TGTGCCAGCAGTTTATACAAACCATCCTACAATGAGCAGTTCTTC. The rearrangement joins TRBV27 to TRBJ2-1; D is unresolved. Trimming took 1 base from V and 1 from J, leaving 8 bases between them. From germline, CDR1 is MNHEY and CDR2 SMNVEV (reference sequence). The CDR3 contains 15 residues.

This clone was counted only a few times. The chain links TRBV6-5 to TRBJ1-2, with D uncertain. CDR1 is MNHEY, CDR2 SVGAGI, per germline. Trimming removed 6 bases at V and 8 bases at J, with 13 bases between. CDR3 length: 12 residues. Here the CDR3 reads CASRTPPGGYTF. The CDR3 nucleotides read TGTGCCAGCAGAACACCGCCCGGGGGCTACACCTTC.

This clone has only a few counts. This rearrangement joins TRBV6-5 to TRBJ2-1, with D tentatively TRBD1 (6 bases). This CDR3 comprises 15 residues. Germline-derived CDR1 and CDR2 are MNHEY and SVGAGI. The germline V and J ends were trimmed by 2 bases and 1 base, with 9 bases remaining between them. The CDR3 sequence is CASSYRDISYNEQFF. The DNA for the CDR3 is TGTGCCAGCAGTTACCGGGACATATCCTACAATGAGCAGTTCTTC.

A single count supports this clone. J is TRBJ1-4 and V is TRBV2; 7 nucleotides match TRBD1. The CDR3 consists of 16 residues. Germline-derived CDR1 and CDR2 are SNHLY and FYNNEI. Trimming cost V 5 bases and J 4 bases; bases outside gene matches: 10. The DNA of the CDR3 is TGTGCCAGCAGTCCTTTAGAGGGGGCAGATAATGAAAAACTGTTTTTT. This translates into CASSPLEGADNEKLFF.

The count of this clone is one. This sequence joins TRBV27 and TRBJ1-5, with D maybe TRBD1 (5 bases). The CDR3 totals 14 residues. Trimming left V 5 bases short and J 3 bases short, with 11 bases between. Germline CDR1 and CDR2: MNHEY and SMNVEV (reference sequence). DNA for the CDR3: TGTGCCAGCAGTATTGCAGGGAACAATCAGCCCCAGCATTTT. Amino acid sequence: CASSIAGNNQPQHF.

The chain is built from TRBV5-1 and TRBJ2-5; D not certain. The CDR3 is made up of 14 amino acids. V lost 1 base and J lost 4, with 11 bases in between. Per germline, CDR1 SGHRS and CDR2 YFSETQ. The CDR3 nucleotides are TGCGCCAGCAGCTTGACAGCCCCAAGAGAGACCCAGTACTTC. Protein product: CASSLTAPRETQYF.

CDR3 DNA: TGTGCCAGCAGCTCAGGTCCCGGACACCCTTTGGAGCAGTACTTC. Residues: CASSSGPGHPLEQYF. The chain links TRBV7-3 to TRBJ2-7; TRBD1 is a possible D gene (5 bases). This CDR3 spans 15 amino acids. Trimming shortened V by 4 bases and J by 7 bases, and 20 bases separated the two germline ends. Per the germline V gene, CDR1 is SGHTA and CDR2 is FQGTGA.

The chain employs TRBV7-2 and TRBJ1-2; D may be TRBD1 (6 bases). V lost 1 base and J lost 6, with 9 bases in between. CDR3 length: 13 residues. CDR1 and CDR2 (germline): SGHTA, FQGNSA. The CDR3 sequence: CASSLETGHGYTF. CDR3 sequence (DNA): TGTGCCAGCAGCTTAGAGACAGGACATGGCTACACCTTC.

The chain links TRBV19 to TRBJ1-2, with 7 nucleotides matching TRBD1. This CDR3 is built from 16 residues. Germline CDR1 reads LNHDA; CDR2 reads SQIVND (reference sequence). The V and J ends lost 1 base and 4 bases, in that order; junction bases with no gene match: 9. Here the CDR3 DNA reads TGTGCCAGTAGTATAGGCCCGGGACAGTTCGCCTATGGCTACACCTTC. Its protein product is CASSIGPGQFAYGYTF. The entire variable domain, with the rest obtained from reference TRBV19 and TRBJ1-2, is as follows: DGGITQSPKYLFRKEGQNVTLSCEQNLNHDAMYWYRQDPGQGLRLIYYSQIVNDFQKGDIAEGYSVSREKKESFPLTVTSAQKNPTAFYLCASSIGPGQFAYGYTFGSGTRLTVV.

This chain uses TRBV5-3 with TRBJ2-7; a weak D match, TRBD1 (6 bases). TRBV5-3 is known as an ORF, though its function is uncertain. This CDR3 spans 16 amino acids. V gave up 0 bases and J gave up 3 bases, with 16 bases separating them. The CDR3 protein is CARSLGPQGNLYEQYF. DNA of the CDR3: TGTGCCAGAAGCTTGGGGCCGCAGGGGAATCTCTACGAGCAGTACTTC.

The chain recombines TRBV2 with TRBJ2-7; D uncertain. This CDR3 contains 15 residues. Trimming stripped 1 base from V and 3 bases from J, with 13 bases between. Germline CDR1 and CDR2: SNHLY and FYNNEI. The CDR3 nucleotides read TGTGCCAGCAGTGAAGTCGGCAGGCTCCTCTACGAGCAGTACTTC. Translation gives CASSEVGRLLYEQYF.

This clone was counted only a few times. The rearrangement links TRBV2 to TRBJ2-6, with D possibly being TRBD1 (6 bases). This CDR3 is built from 14 residues. Deletions cut 8 bases from V and 1 base from J, with 9 bases between. The germline V gene encodes CDR1 SNHLY and CDR2 FYNNEI. The CDR3 DNA follows: TGTGCCAGCGCTCAGGGGTCTGGGGCCAACGTCCTGACTTTC. This encodes CASAQGSGANVLTF. Together with reference TRBV2 and TRBJ2-6, the CDR3 gives the full variable domain: EPEVTQTPSHQVTQMGQEVILRCVPISNHLYFYWYRQILGQKVEFLVSFYNNEISEKSEIFDDQFSVERPDGSNFTLKIRSTKLEDSAMYFCASAQGSGANVLTFGAGSRLTVL.

This chain connects TRBV2 to TRBJ1-2, with TRBD1 identical over 7 bases. The germline V gene has CDR1 SNHLY and CDR2 FYNNEI. CDR3 length equals 14 residues. V lost 7 bases to trimming and J lost 4 bases; unmatched junction nucleotides: 9. Here the CDR3 DNA reads TGTGCCAGCACTGAGTTCCGGGACAGCTATGGCTACACCTTC. This codes for CASTEFRDSYGYTF. The variable domain in full, with the rest retrieved from reference TRBV2 and TRBJ1-2, is EPEVTQTPSHQVTQMGQEVILRCVPISNHLYFYWYRQILGQKVEFLVSFYNNEISEKSEIFDDQFSVERPDGSNFTLKIRSTKLEDSAMYFCASTEFRDSYGYTFGSGTRLTVV.

This chain uses TRBV9 with TRBJ2-7; perhaps TRBD1 as D (5 bases). The V end lost 0 bases, the J end lost 2 bases, and 6 bases lay between the germline ends. CDR1 is SGDLS, CDR2 YYNGEE, per germline. The length of the CDR3 is 13 residues. CDR3 DNA: TGTGCCAGCAGCGTAGGGACAACCTACGAGCAGTACTTC. Protein product: CASSVGTTYEQYF.

The chain recombines TRBV30 with TRBJ2-5; D remains ambiguous. Germline CDR1 and CDR2: GTSNPN and SVGIG (reference sequence). Trimming took off 0 bases at V and 1 base at J, with 12 bases between the two ends. There are 15 residues in the CDR3. This CDR3 is CAWSVRARSQETQYF. The CDR3 region has the DNA TGTGCCTGGAGTGTACGAGCTAGGTCCCAAGAGACCCAGTACTTC.

CDR3 sequence reads: CASSSQNTEAFF. The CDR3 DNA reads TGTGCCAGCAGTTCCCAGAACACTGAAGCTTTCTTT. The chain couples TRBV6-6 to TRBJ1-1; D gene unclear. Trimming removed 4 bases at V and 1 base at J, with 4 bases between. The CDR3 extends over 12 amino acids. Germline-derived CDR1 and CDR2 are MNHNY and SVGAGI (reference sequence).